The clone carrying this T cell receptor (beta chain) is a singleton in its sample. Its cognate antigen is unknown. This entry is derived from a study of T cell responses to AZD1222 COVID-19 vaccine. Study outcomes and limitations: In a largely white British group with more females than males, clonal diversity was possibly underestimated. Mapped onto spike, vaccine-associated CD4 TCRs spanned it and were dominant at 160-218 and 743-854. Only five or six people who got AZD1222 tested seropositive at baseline.

TCRdb keeps only in-frame clones here, not all; method: immunoSEQ multiplex PCR. The sample consists of more than 150,000 clones, 85% to 95% of them appearing once. The CDR3 contains 13 residues. J lost 4 bases, V lost 6 bases, and 4 bases had no gene match. The sample was peripheral blood, taken on day 0 of AZD1222 vaccination. This chain links TRBV12-3 or TRBV12-4 with TRBJ1-2, with 8 bases identical to TRBD1. This sequence was found in an adult in good health. The CDR3 loop is CASSLQGGYGYTF. DNA of the CDR3: TGTGCCAGCAGCCTACAGGGGGGCTATGGCTACACCTTC.